These T cell receptor beta chains were read from a single sample in a study of human T cells and chemical hapten exposure. TCRdb re-called the RACE reads through MiXCR, storing one row per CDR3 protein. The sample carries about 120,000 distinct CDR3 sequences, roughly 13% recorded once. This sample comprised whole blood, obtained in connection with sensitization to the hapten diphenylcyclopropenone (DPC). These receptors were collected from a man aged 18 to 35 with alopecia areata. Some clones in this sample may be carry-over from other donors' samples. CDR3s include the opening cysteine and the closing phenylalanine or tryptophan. The D gene is left open where the match is weak. Not every row has a clone size; where given, it reads once, few, many or a size class.

>TRBJ1-4|TRBV7-2|few|15|NA
CASTLWGPTNEKLFF
TGTGCCAGCACCCTGTGGGGCCCAACTAATGAAAAACTGTTTTTT
>TRBJ1-2|TRBV20-1|many|14|NA
CSASEPGEFSGYTF
TGCAGTGCTTCCGAGCCAGGGGAATTCAGCGGCTACACCTTC
>TRBJ2-1|TRBV12-3/TRBV12-4|many|15|TRBD1
CASSSPGTGLNEQFF
TGTGCCAGCAGTTCCCCCGGGACAGGGCTTAATGAGCAGTTCTTC
>TRBJ2-1|TRBV5-5|NA|15|NA
CASSFLGGPVDEQFF
TGTGCCAGCAGCTTTTTGGGGGGGCCGGTTGATGAGCAGTTCTTC
>TRBJ1-1|TRBV5-1|few|12|NA
CASRQGYTEAFF
TGCGCCAGCAGGCAGGGCTACACTGAAGCTTTCTTT
>TRBJ2-4|TRBV20-1|NA|15|TRBD1
CSAPRQGAAENIQYF
TGCAGTGCTCCCCGACAGGGGGCAGCGGAAAACATTCAGTACTTC
>TRBJ2-3|TRBV27|NA|17|NA
CASSFGLYSLDTDTQYF
TGTGCCAGCAGTTTTGGCTTATATAGCCTTGACACAGATACGCAGTATTTT
>TRBJ2-7|TRBV7-6|few|17|NA
CASSLLDRTGISYEQYF
TGTGCCAGCAGCTTATTAGACAGGACCGGCATCTCCTACGAGCAGTACTTC
>TRBJ2-4|TRBV10-3|NA|12|NA
CAISVDKNIQYF
TGTGCCATCAGTGTCGACAAAAACATTCAGTACTTC
>TRBJ1-5|TRBV20-1|NA|15|NA
CSARPLYPGNQPQHF
TGCAGTGCTAGACCTCTTTACCCAGGTAATCAGCCCCAGCATTTT
>TRBJ2-3|TRBV3-1|NA|14|NA
CASSQDASEDTQYF
TGTGCCAGCAGCCAAGATGCTAGCGAAGATACGCAGTATTTT
>TRBJ1-2|TRBV10-3|few|12|NA
CAIPDPDYGYTF
TGTGCCATCCCCGATCCGGACTATGGCTACACCTTC
>TRBJ2-3|TRBV3-1|NA|13|NA
CASSLQTRDTQYF
TGTGCCAGCAGCCTCCAGACACGAGATACGCAGTATTTT
>TRBJ2-2|TRBV14|few|16|NA
CASSQAVGGYTGELFF
TGTGCCAGCAGCCAAGCAGTCGGTGGCTACACCGGGGAGCTGTTTTTT
>TRBJ2-3|TRBV12-3/TRBV12-4|many|16|TRBD2
CASSRTSGGGADTQYF
TGTGCCAGCAGCCGGACTAGCGGGGGGGGAGCAGATACGCAGTATTTT
>TRBJ1-3|TRBV3-1|NA|16|NA
CASSQGSKGSGNTIYF
TGTGCCAGCAGCCAAGGTTCAAAGGGCTCTGGAAACACCATATATTTT
>TRBJ1-2|TRBV5-6|few|13|NA
CASSSGGDYGYTF
TGTGCCAGCAGCTCAGGAGGAGACTATGGCTACACCTTC